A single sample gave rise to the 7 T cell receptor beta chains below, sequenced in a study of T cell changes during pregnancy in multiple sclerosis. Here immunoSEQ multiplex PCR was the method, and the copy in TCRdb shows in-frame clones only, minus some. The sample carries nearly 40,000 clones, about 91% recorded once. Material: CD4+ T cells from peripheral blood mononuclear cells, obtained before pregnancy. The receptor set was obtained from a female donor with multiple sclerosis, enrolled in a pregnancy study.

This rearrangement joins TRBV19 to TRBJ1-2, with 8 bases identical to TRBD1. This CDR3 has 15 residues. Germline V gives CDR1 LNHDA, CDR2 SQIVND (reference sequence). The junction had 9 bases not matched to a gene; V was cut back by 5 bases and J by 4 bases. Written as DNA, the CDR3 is TGTGCCAGTAGTGAATCCCTGCAGGGGGCCTATGGCTACACCTTC. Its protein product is CASSESLQGAYGYTF. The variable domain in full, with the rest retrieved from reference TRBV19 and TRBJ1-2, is DGGITQSPKYLFRKEGQNVTLSCEQNLNHDAMYWYRQDPGQGLRLIYYSQIVNDFQKGDIAEGYSVSREKKESFPLTVTSAQKNPTAFYLCASSESLQGAYGYTFGSGTRLTVV.

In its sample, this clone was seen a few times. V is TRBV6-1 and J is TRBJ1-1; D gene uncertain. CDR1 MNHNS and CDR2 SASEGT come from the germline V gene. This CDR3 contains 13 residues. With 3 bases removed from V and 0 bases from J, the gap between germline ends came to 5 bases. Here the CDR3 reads CASSDRMNTEAFF. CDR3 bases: TGTGCCAGCAGTGACAGGATGAACACTGAAGCTTTCTTT.

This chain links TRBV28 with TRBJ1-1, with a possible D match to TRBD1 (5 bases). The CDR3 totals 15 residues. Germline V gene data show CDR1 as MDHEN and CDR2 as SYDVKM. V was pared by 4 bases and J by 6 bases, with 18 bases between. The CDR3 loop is CASSSTSKGLAEAFF. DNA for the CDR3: TGTGCCAGCAGTTCCACCTCCAAGGGGCTGGCTGAAGCTTTCTTT.

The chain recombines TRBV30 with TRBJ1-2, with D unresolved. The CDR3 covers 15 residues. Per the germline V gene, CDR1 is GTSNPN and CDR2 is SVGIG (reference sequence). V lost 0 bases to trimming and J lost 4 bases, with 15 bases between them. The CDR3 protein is CAWSVPGRWGYGYTF. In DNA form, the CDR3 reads TGTGCCTGGAGTGTACCGGGGAGGTGGGGCTATGGCTACACCTTC.

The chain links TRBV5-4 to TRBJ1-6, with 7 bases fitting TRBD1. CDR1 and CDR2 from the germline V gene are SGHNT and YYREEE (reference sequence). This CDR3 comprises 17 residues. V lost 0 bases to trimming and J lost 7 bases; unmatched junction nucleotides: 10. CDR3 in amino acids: CASSLANQQGRNSPLHF. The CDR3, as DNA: TGTGCCAGCAGCTTGGCTAATCAACAGGGGAGGAATTCACCCCTCCACTTT.

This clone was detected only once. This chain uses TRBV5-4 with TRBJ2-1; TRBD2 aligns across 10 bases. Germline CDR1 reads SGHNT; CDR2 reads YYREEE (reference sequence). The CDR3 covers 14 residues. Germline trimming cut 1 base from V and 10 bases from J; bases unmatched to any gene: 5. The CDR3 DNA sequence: TGTGCCAGCAGCTTGACTAGCGGGATACAGGAGCAGTTCTTC. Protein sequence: CASSLTSGIQEQFF.

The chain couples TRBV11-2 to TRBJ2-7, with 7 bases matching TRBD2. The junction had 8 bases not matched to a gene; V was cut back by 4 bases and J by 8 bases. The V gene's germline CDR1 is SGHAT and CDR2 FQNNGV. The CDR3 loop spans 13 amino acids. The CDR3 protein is CASSSSPGTKQYF. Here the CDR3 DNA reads TGTGCCAGCAGCTCTTCCCCGGGGACTAAGCAGTACTTC.